Listed here are 3 T cell receptor beta chains from one sample, sequenced in a study of T cell responses to AZD1222 COVID-19 vaccine. Clones were sequenced by immunoSEQ multiplex PCR, and TCRdb holds only the in-frame ones, with some missing. This sample has about 120,000 clones, with 80% to 90% found just once. The specimen comprised peripheral blood, sampled on day 0 of AZD1222 vaccination. These receptors originate from an adult in good health.

The chain couples TRBV12-3 or TRBV12-4 to TRBJ1-5; D is unresolved. The CDR3 has 13 residues. Between the trimmed V and J ends, which lost 7 bases and 6 bases, there was a span of 13 bases. The CDR3 nucleotides are TGTGCCAGCACCCAACGGGAAGGTCAGCCCCAGCATTTT. Amino acid sequence: CASTQREGQPQHF.

This clone was detected once. J is TRBJ2-3 and V is TRBV19, with TRBD2 matching 8 bases. This CDR3 region has 14 residues. The junction had 5 bases not matched to a gene; V was cut back by 6 bases and J by 3 bases. CDR1 and CDR2 (germline): LNHDA, SQIVND (reference sequence). Here the CDR3 DNA reads TGTGCCAGTAGCACCGGGGGGGGGACAGATACGCAGTATTTT. Its protein product is CASSTGGGTDTQYF. The full variable domain, rest sourced from reference TRBV19 and TRBJ2-3, is DGGITQSPKYLFRKEGQNVTLSCEQNLNHDAMYWYRQDPGQGLRLIYYSQIVNDFQKGDIAEGYSVSREKKESFPLTVTSAQKNPTAFYLCASSTGGGTDTQYFGPGTRLTVL.

The rearrangement links TRBV30 to TRBJ1-2, with D possibly matching TRBD1 (5 bases). Trimming removed 4 bases at V and 4 bases at J, with 16 bases between. Germline V gives CDR1 GTSNPN, CDR2 SVGIG (reference sequence). This CDR3 region has 14 residues. CDR3 bases: TGTGCCTGGACGGGGACTGGGAGCCGCTATGGCTACACCTTC. Protein product: CAWTGTGSRYGYTF.